One sample yielded the 31 T cell receptor beta chains listed below, sequenced in a study of CD8 T cells in ankylosing spondylitis. The study's findings and limits: Seemingly characteristic of ankylosing spondylitis blood was a TCR beta motif consisting of roughly 8 highly homologous variants.

These receptors are not linked to any known antigen. TCRdb recomputed calls from the 5' RACE reads with MiXCR, one row per CDR3 protein. The table lists some 330,000 distinct CDR3 sequences, approximately 8% of them singletons. The sample taken for sequencing was blood, either unsorted or a sorted T cell fraction (not recorded which). The receptor source for this set is a male donor with ankylosing spondylitis.

This clonotype was seen repeatedly, ten times or more. The chain joins TRBV5-1 to TRBJ1-3; D perhaps matches TRBD1 (6 bases). Germline-derived CDR1 and CDR2 are SGHRS and YFSETQ. V lost 4 bases to trimming and J lost 2 bases, with 10 bases between them. This CDR3 is 14 amino acids long. The CDR3 nucleotides are TGCGCCAGCAGCGGTACAGGGACTGGAAACACCATATATTTT. Amino acids: CASSGTGTGNTIYF. Based on the CDR3 plus reference TRBV5-1 and TRBJ1-3, the full variable domain is KAGVTQTPRYLIKTRGQQVTLSCSPISGHRSVSWYQQTPGQGLQFLFEYFSETQRNKGNFPGRFSGRQFSNSRSEMNVSTLELGDSALYLCASSGTGTGNTIYFGEGSWLTVV.

The chain joins TRBV3-1 to TRBJ2-7; 9 nucleotides align to TRBD2. CDR3 size: 15 residues. The trim removed 3 bases at V and 5 bases at J, leaving 8 bases unmatched. Looked up from germline, CDR1 is LGHDT and CDR2 is YNNKEL (reference sequence). The CDR3 sequence: CASSHGSGRGDEQYF. In nucleotides, the CDR3 is TGTGCCAGCAGCCATGGTAGCGGGAGAGGTGACGAGCAGTACTTC.

This clonotype was counted a few times. V and J are TRBV29-1 and TRBJ2-3, with 7 bases aligning to TRBD1. This CDR3 contains 17 residues. The germline gives CDR1 SQVTM, CDR2 ANQGSEA. V lost 0 bases and J lost 5; bases outside the gene matches: 14. CDR3 loop: CSVEDPVGTAFGDTQYF. The CDR3 region has the DNA TGCAGCGTTGAAGATCCCGTAGGGACAGCGTTCGGAGATACGCAGTATTTT.

This clonotype was recorded many times. This rearrangement joins TRBV29-1 to TRBJ2-1, with no clear D. This CDR3 has 13 amino acids. V lost 4 bases, J lost 7 bases, and 14 bases lay in between. Germline V CDR1 and CDR2: SQVTM, ANQGSEA. The CDR3 protein is CSVGRSVENEQFF. The DNA of the CDR3 is TGCAGCGTTGGGAGAAGTGTGGAAAATGAGCAGTTCTTC.

This clonotype was observed at least ten times. The V call is TRBV24-1, the J call TRBJ2-3; D is ambiguous. Between the trimmed V and J ends, which lost 4 bases and 2 bases, there was a span of 12 bases. The CDR3 consists of 15 residues. CDR1 and CDR2 (germline): KGHDR, SFDVKD. CDR3 sequence (DNA): TGTGCCACCAGTGACCCCCGGGCCAACACAGATACGCAGTATTTT. Its translation: CATSDPRANTDTQYF.

In its sample, this clonotype was seen a few times. The chain links TRBV3-1 to TRBJ1-2, with D tentatively TRBD1 (6 bases). CDR1 and CDR2 from the germline V gene are LGHDT and YNNKEL (reference sequence). Trimming left V 5 bases short and J 4 bases short, with 23 bases between. This CDR3 spans 17 amino acids. In DNA form, the CDR3 reads TGTGCCAGCAGCGCGGGGGCGAATTTCGCTCCTGGCTATGGCTACACCTTC. Its protein is CASSAGANFAPGYGYTF.

The table lists this clonotype with many counts. V gene TRBV2 combines with J gene TRBJ2-1; 12 nucleotides match TRBD2. The CDR3 runs to 18 residues. Losses at the gene ends were 6 bases for V and 3 bases for J; bases not matched to a gene: 12. Germline CDR1 SNHLY, CDR2 FYNNEI. CDR3 DNA: TGTGCCAGCAGGAGGTCCCCTAGACTAGCGGGGGACTACAATGAGCAGTTCTTC. It is translated as CASRRSPRLAGDYNEQFF.

In this sample, this clonotype turned up a few times. The V and J genes are TRBV7-9 and TRBJ1-3; 7 nucleotides match TRBD1. The CDR3 covers 15 residues. J gave up 0 bases and V 4 bases, and 3 bases lay outside the gene matches. Germline V gene lookup returns CDR1 SEHNR and CDR2 FQNEAQ (reference sequence). Written as DNA, the CDR3 is TGTGCCAGCAGCTCCGACAGGGACTCTGGAAACACCATATATTTT. The encoded protein is CASSSDRDSGNTIYF. Full variable domain (rest looked up from reference TRBV7-9 and TRBJ1-3): DTGVSQNPRHKITKRGQNVTFRCDPISEHNRLYWYRQTLGQGPEFLTYFQNEAQLEKSRLLSDRFSAERPKGSFSTLEIQRTEQGDSAMYLCASSSDRDSGNTIYFGEGSWLTVV.

This clonotype was seen only a few times. J is TRBJ2-4 and V is TRBV6-1; 9 nucleotides match TRBD2. This CDR3 comprises 14 residues. Losses at the gene ends were 7 bases for V and 8 bases for J; bases not matched to a gene: 9. From germline, CDR1 is MNHNS and CDR2 SASEGT. The CDR3 region is CASKSGTSWDIQYF. As DNA, the CDR3 is TGTGCCAGCAAAAGCGGGACTAGCTGGGACATTCAGTACTTC.

This clonotype was picked up many times. The gene calls are TRBV4-1 and TRBJ2-5; 9 bases map to TRBD1. CDR1 MGHRA and CDR2 YSYEKL come from the germline V gene. The J segment lost 2 bases and the V segment lost 3 bases, leaving 7 bases of the junction unmatched. The length of the CDR3 is 16 residues. CDR3 in amino acids: CASSQVDRGTQETQYF. CDR3 bases: TGCGCCAGCAGCCAGGTGGACAGGGGAACACAAGAGACCCAGTACTTC.

This clonotype was seen a few times. This rearrangement joins TRBV4-2 to TRBJ1-1; D is perhaps TRBD1 (5 bases). The CDR3 sequence is 13 residues long. Trimming cost V 1 base and J 3 bases, with 6 bases left between them. In germline, CDR1 is LGHNA, CDR2 YNFKEQ. CDR3 amino acids: CASSQGRDTEAFF. In DNA, the CDR3 is TGTGCCAGCAGCCAAGGCAGGGACACTGAAGCTTTCTTT.

Only a few counts were recorded for this clonotype. The chain links TRBV3-1 to TRBJ2-3; D may be TRBD2 (6 bases). The CDR3 length is 16 residues. Germline V gene data show CDR1 as LGHDT and CDR2 as YNNKEL (reference sequence). Trimming took off 4 bases at V and 0 bases at J, with 14 bases between the two ends. CDR3 loop: CASSLRTGGSTDTQYF. The CDR3 DNA reads TGTGCCAGCAGCCTCAGGACTGGAGGGAGCACAGATACGCAGTATTTT.

This clonotype showed up many times. The rearrangement links TRBV5-5 to TRBJ2-7; D gene ambiguous. Between the trimmed V and J ends, which lost 2 bases and 0 bases, there was a span of 18 bases. The germline gives CDR1 SGHKS, CDR2 YYEKEE (reference sequence). This CDR3 has 17 amino acids. CDR3 DNA sequence: TGTGCCAGCAGCTTAACGTATTCGGCGTGGGACTCCTACGAGCAGTACTTC. Translating gives CASSLTYSAWDSYEQYF.

In this sample, this clonotype turned up a few times. J is TRBJ1-5 and V is TRBV20-1; TRBD1 matches 8 bases. Unmatched junction bases numbered 14, after V lost 6 bases and J lost 4 bases. The germline CDR1 and CDR2 sequences are DFQATT and SNEGSKA (reference sequence). This CDR3 is 16 amino acids long. The CDR3 region has the DNA TGCAGTGCCGCCGACCAAGACAGGGGACCGAATCAGCCCCAGCATTTT. Translation gives CSAADQDRGPNQPQHF.

This clonotype has just a few counts. The chain recombines TRBV9 with TRBJ2-3, with D possibly TRBD1 on 6 matching bases. Germline V gene sequence: CDR1 SGDLS, CDR2 YYNGEE. Deletions cut 0 bases from V and 5 bases from J, with 10 bases between. This CDR3 has 14 residues. The CDR3 protein is CASSVVPGEDTQYF. Written as DNA, the CDR3 is TGTGCCAGCAGCGTAGTTCCAGGGGAAGATACGCAGTATTTT. Full variable domain (remainder filled in from reference TRBV9 and TRBJ2-3): DSGVTQTPKHLITATGQRVTLRCSPRSGDLSVYWYQQSLDQGLQFLIQYYNGEERAKGNILERFSAQQFPDLHSELNLSSLELGDSALYFCASSVVPGEDTQYFGPGTRLTVL.

There are a few counts of this clonotype. This rearrangement joins TRBV28 to TRBJ2-7; D might be TRBD1 (6 bases). With 2 bases removed from V and 2 bases from J, the gap between germline ends came to 10 bases. Germline assignment: CDR1 MDHEN and CDR2 SYDVKM. The CDR3 extends over 14 amino acids. The CDR3 region is CASSLTGRPYEQYF. For the CDR3, the DNA is TGTGCCAGCAGTTTAACAGGGCGGCCCTACGAGCAGTACTTC.

The chain joins TRBV7-6 to TRBJ2-7; 7 bases fit TRBD2. The CDR3 has 15 residues. J lost 0 bases, V lost 3 bases, and 5 bases had no gene match. The germline V gene encodes CDR1 SGHVS and CDR2 FNYEAQ. The CDR3 DNA reads as TGTGCCAGCAGCTTGGTGGCGGGAGTCTCCTACGAGCAGTACTTC. Translated: CASSLVAGVSYEQYF.

This clonotype was seen a handful of times. V gene TRBV5-5 combines with J gene TRBJ2-3; 13 nucleotides match TRBD2. Germline CDR1 SGHKS, CDR2 YYEKEE (reference sequence). V was pared by 4 bases and J by 1 base, with 3 bases of the junction left unmatched. This CDR3 is built from 16 residues. The CDR3 is CASSLGLAGRTDTQYF. The CDR3 DNA sequence: TGTGCCAGCAGCCTGGGACTAGCGGGGCGCACAGATACGCAGTATTTT.

This clonotype was detected many times. The gene calls are TRBV6-2 or TRBV6-3 and TRBJ2-1, with 11 bases aligning to TRBD2. V lost 8 bases to trimming and J lost 8 bases; unmatched junction nucleotides: 5. The CDR3 is 13 residues long. In germline, CDR1 is MNHEY, CDR2 SVGEGT. The CDR3 coding sequence is TGTGCCAGCCGGCTAGCGGGAGGAGATGAGCAGTTCTTC. Translated, it gives CASRLAGGDEQFF.

A few counts support this clonotype. This rearrangement joins TRBV12-3 or TRBV12-4 to TRBJ2-1; 8 nucleotides agree with TRBD2. The J segment lost 4 bases and the V segment lost 5 bases, leaving 13 bases of the junction unmatched. The CDR3 extends over 17 amino acids. CDR3 region: CASSPREAGVVYNEQFF. CDR3 nucleotide sequence: TGTGCCAGCAGTCCCCGAGAAGCGGGAGTGGTATACAATGAGCAGTTCTTC.

This clonotype was observed at least ten times. The chain carries TRBV9 and TRBJ2-7; TRBD1 might be the D (6 bases). Germline V CDR1 and CDR2: SGDLS, YYNGEE. The germline V and J ends were trimmed by 2 bases and 2 bases, with 14 bases remaining between them. This CDR3 is built from 15 residues. CDR3 sequence: CASSVAPGQPYEQYF. The DNA for the CDR3 is TGTGCCAGCAGCGTGGCCCCGGGACAACCCTACGAGCAGTACTTC.

This clonotype was seen ten or more times. The chain has TRBV3-1 and TRBJ1-2, with D perhaps TRBD1 (6 bases). The germline CDR1 and CDR2 sequences are LGHDT and YNNKEL (reference sequence). Between the trimmed V and J ends, which lost 0 bases and 0 bases, there was a span of 20 bases. The CDR3 totals 19 residues. CDR3 amino acids: CASSQDPRQAFFSNYGYTF. In DNA form, the CDR3 reads TGTGCCAGCAGCCAAGATCCCCGACAGGCGTTCTTTTCTAACTATGGCTACACCTTC. Using reference TRBV3-1 and TRBJ1-2 for the parts outside the CDR3, the full variable domain is DTAVSQTPKYLVTQMGNDKSIKCEQNLGHDTMYWYKQDSKKFLKIMFSYNNKELIINETVPNRFSPKSPDKAHLNLHINSLELGDSAVYFCASSQDPRQAFFSNYGYTFGSGTRLTVV.

This clonotype showed up many times. The V gene is TRBV6-1, the J gene TRBJ1-3; 7 bases are shared with TRBD1. V trimming: 4 bases; J trimming: 0 bases; junction bases outside the gene matches: 3. CDR3 length: 15 residues. Germline-derived CDR1 and CDR2 are MNHNS and SASEGT. The CDR3 DNA follows: TGTGCCAGCAGTGGTCGGGACAGCTCTGGAAACACCATATATTTT. Amino acid sequence: CASSGRDSSGNTIYF.

This clonotype has just a few counts. The rearrangement joins TRBV12-3 or TRBV12-4 to TRBJ2-3, with 10 bases fitting TRBD1. The V segment lost 8 bases and the J segment 2 bases; nucleotides outside the gene matches: 10. CDR3 length: 16 amino acids. This CDR3 reads CASRDRGVMVTDTQYF. The CDR3 DNA sequence: TGTGCCAGCCGGGACAGGGGAGTGATGGTCACAGATACGCAGTATTTT.

This clonotype has at least ten counts. The chain is built from TRBV18 and TRBJ2-7, with D unresolved. Trimming cost V 3 bases and J 3 bases, with 6 bases left between them. This CDR3 has 12 amino acids. Germline CDR1 KGHSH, CDR2 LQKENI. In DNA, the CDR3 is TGTGCCAGCTCACCTGAGAGCTACGAGCAGTACTTC. This codes for CASSPESYEQYF.

The chain employs TRBV19 and TRBJ2-7; 8 nucleotides align to TRBD1. This CDR3 has 17 residues. Looked up from germline, CDR1 is LNHDA and CDR2 is SQIVND (reference sequence). Germline trimming cut 1 base from V and 0 bases from J; bases unmatched to any gene: 8. This CDR3 reads CASSIGGRTGLSYEQYF. The CDR3 region has the DNA TGTGCCAGTAGTATAGGGGGCCGGACAGGGCTCTCCTACGAGCAGTACTTC. Supplemented by reference TRBV19 and TRBJ2-7, the full variable domain reads DGGITQSPKYLFRKEGQNVTLSCEQNLNHDAMYWYRQDPGQGLRLIYYSQIVNDFQKGDIAEGYSVSREKKESFPLTVTSAQKNPTAFYLCASSIGGRTGLSYEQYFGPGTRLTVT.

This clonotype appeared many times. The chain combines TRBV4-2 with TRBJ1-1; no clear D gene. Trimming took off 0 bases at V and 4 bases at J, with 15 bases between the two ends. CDR3 size: 16 residues. CDR1 LGHNA and CDR2 YNFKEQ come from the germline V gene. The CDR3 is CASSQDPGVSGTEAFF. The CDR3 DNA sequence: TGTGCCAGCAGCCAAGATCCCGGGGTTTCCGGCACTGAAGCTTTCTTT.

This clonotype was seen many times. V gene TRBV28 combines with J gene TRBJ2-1; 8 positions match TRBD1. Trimming removed 3 bases from V and 8 bases from J; junction bases left unmatched: 6. The CDR3 covers 14 residues. The germline V gene encodes CDR1 MDHEN and CDR2 SYDVKM. The DNA for the CDR3 is TGTGCCAGCAGTTTGCCAGGGGGCTGGGATGAGCAGTTCTTC. Translating gives CASSLPGGWDEQFF.

The rearrangement uses TRBV5-6 and TRBJ1-2; 9 bases match TRBD1. Unmatched junction bases numbered 7, after V lost 1 base and J lost 3 bases. The CDR3 has 16 amino acids. CDR1 and CDR2 from the germline V gene are SGHDT and YYEEEE. The CDR3 protein is CASSLWGQGDHYGYTF. In DNA form, the CDR3 reads TGTGCCAGCAGCTTGTGGGGACAGGGAGATCACTATGGCTACACCTTC.

In this sample, this clonotype turned up a few times. The V and J genes are TRBV12-3 or TRBV12-4 and TRBJ2-3; the match to TRBD2 covers 7 bases. This CDR3 is built from 17 residues. After removal of 2 bases from V and 0 bases from J, the junction contained 8 bases not matched to a gene. The CDR3 loop is CASSLKGLAVSTDTQYF. CDR3 nucleotides: TGTGCCAGCAGTTTAAAAGGGCTAGCGGTTAGCACAGATACGCAGTATTTT.

The chain recombines TRBV5-1 with TRBJ2-1; no clear D gene. This CDR3 has 13 residues. Looked up from germline, CDR1 is SGHRS and CDR2 is YFSETQ. Trimming removed 0 bases from V and 9 bases from J, with 10 bases in between. In nucleotides, the CDR3 is TGCGCCAGCAGCTTGGCCGGGCAAATTGAGCAGTTCTTC. Amino acids: CASSLAGQIEQFF.